The 9 T cell receptor beta chains listed next were all sequenced from one sample in a study of tumor and adjacent non-tumor tissue in lung cancer (dated by TCRdb to the late 2010s). RNA was isolated from bulk unsorted tissue, and RNA quality was assessed with a NanoDrop ND-1000 and an Agilent 2100. For the normal lung samples, distant non-tumor tissue was collected more than 3 cm away from the tumor edge. Receptor libraries were prepared by multiplex PCR. Sequencing took place on an Illumina HiSeq 2500. TCRbeta libraries were built by three rounds of nested PCR using primers (Table S4), following protocols modified from ARM-PCR. The public reads were reprocessed in TCRdb via fastp at Q25 and MiXCR, keeping in-frame beta chains. Under each unique CDR3 protein, matching rows form one entry showing the most common genes and DNA. This sample lists under 95,000 distinct CDR3 sequences; approximately 81% were detected once. The ten top clones hold 50% to 65% of the sample.

Specimen: distant non-tumor lung tissue. The source of these receptors is a man between 60 and 75 years old with non-small cell lung cancer.

Comment on this clonotype: One junction end disagrees with the germline gene, perhaps due to a read error. This chain links TRBV4-2 with TRBJ2-1, with D possibly matching TRBD1 (5 bases). The germline V gene has CDR1 LGHNA and CDR2 YNFKEQ. This CDR3 is built from 16 residues. The CDR3 protein is CASSQDWTHGSNEQFF. For the CDR3, the DNA is TGTGCCAGCAGTCAAGATTGGACACATGGAAGCAATGAGCAGTTCTTC.

In regard to this clonotype: The junction and the germline gene differ at one end; a read error may be behind it. The V and J genes are TRBV12-3 or TRBV12-4 and TRBJ2-2, with D perhaps matching TRBD2 (6 bases). The CDR3 contains 13 residues. CDR3 DNA sequence: TGTGTCAGCAGGACGGATAACACCGGGGGGCTGTTTTTT. Protein sequence: CVSRTDNTGGLFF.

Concerning this clonotype itself: At one end the junction does not follow the germline gene, possibly because of a read error. The rearrangement links TRBV6-1 to TRBJ1-1, with D perhaps TRBD1 (6 bases). CDR1 is MNHNS, CDR2 SASEGT, per germline. CDR3 length: 14 amino acids. CDR3: CANSEDRSDTAAFF. CDR3 coding DNA: TGTGCCAACAGTGAAGACAGGAGCGACACTGCAGCTTTCTTT.

For this clonotype: The junction shows a germline mismatch at one end, possibly a read error. The rearrangement links TRBV25-1 to TRBJ2-7; D may be TRBD2 (7 bases). CDR3 length: 13 amino acids. Per the germline V gene, CDR1 is MGHDK and CDR2 is SYGVNS. CDR3 bases: TGTGCCAGGAGTGGGGGGGCAAGATTAGAGCAGTACTTC. Translated: CARSGGARLEQYF.

On this clonotype itself: The junction departs from the called germline gene at one end, perhaps through a read error. The rearrangement joins TRBV11-3 to TRBJ1-1, with no clear D. Germline V CDR1 and CDR2: SGHNT, YENEEA. CDR3 size: 14 residues. CDR3 DNA: TGTGACAGCAGCTCACACGGACGGCAGACTGATGCTTTCTTT. Its protein is CDSSSHGRQTDAFF.

The chain employs TRBV6-7 and TRBJ2-1; 11 bases fit TRBD2. TRBV6-7 is given ORF status, its function remaining uncertain. Trimming cost V 3 bases and J 15 bases; bases outside gene matches: 28. This CDR3 contains 20 residues. CDR3 protein: CASSYNSGLAGGPGRNGRFF. The CDR3, as DNA: TGTGCCAGCAGTTATAATAGCGGGCTAGCGGGAGGCCCCGGGCGAAATGGGCGGTTCTTC.

Note on this clonotype: One end of the junction varies from germline; a read error may be responsible. The rearrangement joins TRBV4-3 to TRBJ2-6, with D possibly being TRBD1 or TRBD2 (5 bases each). Per the germline V gene, CDR1 is LGHNA and CDR2 is YSLEER. CDR3 length: 16 residues. CDR3 coding DNA: TGCGCCAGCAGCCAAGAGGCGTTGTCCGGGGCCAACCTCCTGACTTTC. It translates to CASSQEALSGANLLTF.

For this clonotype: This may be a read error: a much more frequent sequence differs by one nucleotide. The V gene is TRBV13, the J gene TRBJ2-1; no clear D gene. Germline V gene data show CDR1 as PRHDT and CDR2 as FYEKMQ (reference sequence). The CDR3 has 15 residues. The V gene lost 3 bases and the J gene lost 3 bases, with 12 bases spanning the gap. The CDR3, as DNA: TGTGCCAGCAGCTTTGATATCAGCTACTACAATGAGCAGTTCTTC. Protein sequence: CASSFDISYYNEQFF. The full variable domain, its missing parts supplied by reference TRBV13 and TRBJ2-1, is AAGVIQSPRHLIKEKRETATLKCYPIPRHDTVYWYQQGPGQDPQFLISFYEKMQSDKGSIPDRFSAQQFSDYHSELNMSSLELGDSALYFCASSFDISYYNEQFFGPGTRLTVL.

A word on this clonotype: Compared with germline, one end of the junction differs, possibly owing to a read error. The genes are TRBV4-3 and TRBJ2-5; D ambiguous. Per germline, CDR1 LGHNA and CDR2 YSLEER. This CDR3 is built from 15 residues. CDR3 nucleotides: TGCGCCGGCAGCCAAGGGCCGGGTCCCCAAGAGACCCAGTGCTTC. This translates into CAGSQGPGPQETQCF.